The 15 T cell receptor beta chains reported below all come from one sample, sequenced in a study of cytomegalovirus exposure and HLA in healthy donors. Vbeta (60) and Jbeta (13) primers were used in the PCR. Generated by immunoSEQ multiplex PCR, the TCRdb table keeps only in-frame clones and is missing some. Recorded for this sample: some 160,000 clones. The sequenced material came from PBMCs. The origin of the receptors is a man between 25 and 39 years old in good health and CMV-seronegative.

The J gene is TRBJ2-7, the V gene TRBV7-6; weak D call: TRBD2 (5 bases). V shed 5 bases and J shed 2 bases, with 16 bases lying between them. The CDR3 extends over 15 amino acids. Germline V gives CDR1 SGHVS, CDR2 FNYEAQ. The CDR3 is CASSRLSSAPYEQYF. CDR3 DNA: TGTGCCAGCAGCCGGCTCAGTAGCGCCCCCTACGAGCAGTACTTC.

The V call is TRBV27, the J call TRBJ1-4; 9 bases line up with TRBD1. The V segment lost 0 bases and the J segment 7 bases; nucleotides outside the gene matches: 3. The CDR3 has 15 residues. Germline V CDR1 and CDR2: MNHEY, SMNVEV (reference sequence). The CDR3 is CASSLSDRGGEKLFF. DNA for the CDR3: TGTGCCAGCAGTTTATCGGACAGGGGAGGTGAAAAACTGTTTTTT.

This chain links TRBV12-5 with TRBJ1-5; TRBD1 aligns across 7 bases. Germline CDR1 and CDR2: LGHNT and FRNRAP. This CDR3 has 16 amino acids. The ends lost 0 bases at V and 3 bases at J; junction bases unmatched: 5. CDR3 nucleotides: TGTGCTAGTGGTTTGGTGCCCGGGACAGACAATCAGCCCCAGCATTTT. This codes for CASGLVPGTDNQPQHF.

The chain uses TRBV2 and TRBJ2-7, with D perhaps TRBD1 (5 bases). The CDR3 totals 12 residues. Looked up from germline, CDR1 is SNHLY and CDR2 is FYNNEI. The V end lost 2 bases, the J end lost 6 bases, and 8 bases lay between the germline ends. The CDR3 nucleotides are TGTGCCAGCAGTGAACAGGGTGGCGAGCAGTACTTC. It codes for CASSEQGGEQYF.

The CDR3 reads CASTLGRGGNTIYF. The CDR3 coding sequence is TGTGCCAGCACCCTAGGCAGGGGAGGAAACACCATATATTTT. The V gene is TRBV5-5, the J gene TRBJ1-3; perhaps TRBD1 as D (6 bases). Germline assignment: CDR1 SGHKS and CDR2 YYEKEE (reference sequence). V gave up 6 bases and J gave up 4 bases, with 14 bases separating them. The CDR3 spans 14 residues.

The chain couples TRBV4-3 to TRBJ2-3, with 9 bases identical to TRBD2. The CDR3 is made up of 17 amino acids. V shed 4 bases and J 3 bases; nucleotides not matched to a gene: 11. From germline, CDR1 is LGHNA and CDR2 YSLEER. CDR3 in DNA: TGCGCCAGCAGCCTTGGGACCGGACTAGCGCCTACAGATACGCAGTATTTT. Translated: CASSLGTGLAPTDTQYF.

V gene TRBV4-1 combines with J gene TRBJ1-1, with a weak D call TRBD1 (5 bases). The CDR3 runs to 17 residues. The germline V gene has CDR1 MGHRA and CDR2 YSYEKL. Trimming shortened V by 4 bases and J by 6 bases, and 24 bases separated the two germline ends. The CDR3 spells CASSPRRAGREGAEAFF. CDR3 sequence (DNA): TGCGCCAGCAGCCCTCGCCGGGCGGGACGAGAAGGCGCTGAAGCTTTCTTT.

V and J are TRBV6-5 and TRBJ2-3; D gene unclear. Germline loops: CDR1 MNHEY, CDR2 SVGAGI. The CDR3 contains 13 residues. The V gene lost 10 bases and the J gene lost 1 base, with 12 bases spanning the gap. CDR3 coding DNA: TGTGCCACCTGCCTATCCCGCACAGATACGCAGTATTTT. Its protein product is CATCLSRTDTQYF.

The V call is TRBV6-5, the J call TRBJ1-4, with 7 bases matching TRBD1. Trimming cost V 6 bases and J 4 bases; bases outside gene matches: 5. The germline V gene has CDR1 MNHEY and CDR2 SVGAGI. The CDR3 totals 14 residues. The CDR3 reads CASRGTAFNEKLFF. The CDR3 region has the DNA TGTGCCAGCAGAGGGACAGCGTTTAATGAAAAACTGTTTTTT.

The chain has TRBV28 and TRBJ2-1, with D uncertain. Trimming stripped 3 bases from V and 9 bases from J, with 15 bases between. The CDR3 is made up of 14 amino acids. Germline-derived CDR1 and CDR2 are MDHEN and SYDVKM. CDR3 DNA: TGTGCCAGCAGTTTGACCAATCGTGGCGGTGAGCAGTTCTTC. This encodes CASSLTNRGGEQFF.

V and J are TRBV30 and TRBJ2-3; the D gene is possibly TRBD2 (6 bases). Trimming removed 0 bases from V and 5 bases from J, with 6 bases in between. Germline V gene sequence: CDR1 GTSNPN, CDR2 SVGIG (reference sequence). CDR3 length: 12 residues. CDR3 residues: CAWSVGRDTQYF. The CDR3 DNA reads TGTGCCTGGAGTGTCGGGAGAGATACGCAGTATTTT.

The chain uses TRBV10-3 and TRBJ1-2; 7 bases are a match to TRBD1. Germline V gene data show CDR1 as ENHRY and CDR2 as SYGVKD. Trimming cost V 0 bases and J 0 bases; bases outside gene matches: 4. The CDR3 contains 16 residues. CDR3 nucleotide sequence: TGTGCCATCAGTGAGTCGAGGACAGGAGCTAACTATGGCTACACCTTC. Protein: CAISESRTGANYGYTF.

The chain employs TRBV7-2 and TRBJ2-2, with 8 bases matching TRBD1. The CDR3 is 13 amino acids. J lost 6 bases, V lost 8 bases, and 5 bases had no gene match. Germline V gene sequence: CDR1 SGHTA, CDR2 FQGNSA. This chain's CDR3 is CASLRTGSGELFF. Written as DNA, the CDR3 is TGTGCCAGCTTAAGGACAGGGTCCGGGGAGCTGTTTTTT.

The chain has TRBV25-1 and TRBJ1-4; D gene unclear. This CDR3 is 15 amino acids long. Per germline, CDR1 MGHDK and CDR2 SYGVNS. The V end was cut by 4 bases, the J end by 8 bases, with 17 bases between. This CDR3 reads CASSVVTAAKEKLFF. The CDR3 region has the DNA TGTGCCAGCAGTGTGGTTACGGCGGCGAAAGAAAAACTGTTTTTT. Using reference TRBV25-1 and TRBJ1-4 for the parts outside the CDR3, the full variable domain is EADIYQTPRYLVIGTGKKITLECSQTMGHDKMYWYQQDPGMELHLIHYSYGVNSTEKGDLSSESTVSRIRTEHFPLTLESARPSHTSQYLCASSVVTAAKEKLFFGSGTQLSVL.

The gene calls are TRBV7-9 and TRBJ2-5; weak D call: TRBD2 (5 bases). The CDR3 loop spans 14 amino acids. From germline, CDR1 is SEHNR and CDR2 FQNEAQ (reference sequence). V lost 4 bases to trimming and J lost 0 bases, with 9 bases between them. Here the CDR3 reads CASSSWRNQETQYF. The CDR3 bases are TGTGCCAGCAGCTCATGGAGGAACCAAGAGACCCAGTACTTC.